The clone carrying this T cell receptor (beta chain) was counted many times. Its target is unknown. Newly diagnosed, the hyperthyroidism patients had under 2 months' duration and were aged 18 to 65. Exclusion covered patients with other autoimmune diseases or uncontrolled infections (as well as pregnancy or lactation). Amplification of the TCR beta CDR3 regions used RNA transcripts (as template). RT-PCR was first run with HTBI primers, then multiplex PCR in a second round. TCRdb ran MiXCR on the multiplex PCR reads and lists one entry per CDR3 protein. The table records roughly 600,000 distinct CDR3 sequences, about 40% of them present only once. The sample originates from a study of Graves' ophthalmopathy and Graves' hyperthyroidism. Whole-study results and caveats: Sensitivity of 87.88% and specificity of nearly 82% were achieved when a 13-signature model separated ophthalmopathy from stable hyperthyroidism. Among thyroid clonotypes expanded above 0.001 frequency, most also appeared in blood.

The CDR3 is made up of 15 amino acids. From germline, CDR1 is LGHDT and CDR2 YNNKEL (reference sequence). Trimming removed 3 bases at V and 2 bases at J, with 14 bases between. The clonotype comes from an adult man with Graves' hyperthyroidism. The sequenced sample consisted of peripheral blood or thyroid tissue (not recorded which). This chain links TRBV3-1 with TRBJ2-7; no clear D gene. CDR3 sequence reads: CASSHGKLNPYEQYF. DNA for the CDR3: TGTGCCAGCAGCCATGGAAAGCTCAACCCCTACGAGCAGTACTTC.